This T cell receptor (beta chain) was sequenced in a study of TIL therapy for anti-PD-1-resistant metastatic lung cancer. Study-wide background: Median tumor PD-L1 proportion score was approximately 6.3%. Most patients had lung adenocarcinoma; a handful of tumors were EGFR-mutant, two ALK-rearranged; half smoked currently or formerly.

Germline CDR1 and CDR2: SGHRS and YFSETQ. This CDR3 spans 16 amino acids. Germline trimming cut 0 bases from V and 5 bases from J; bases unmatched to any gene: 6. The time point was: pre-treatment sample, taken before nivolumab and TIL therapy. The immunoSEQ assay was v3. Clones were sequenced by immunoSEQ multiplex PCR, and TCRdb holds only the in-frame ones, with some missing. This table has approximately 57,000 clones, 75% to 90% appearing once. This chain joins TRBV5-1 and TRBJ1-2; TRBD1 agrees at 11 bases. The receptor was derived from a person between 30 and 79 years old with non-small cell lung cancer. Material: blood, obtained at baseline. The CDR3 bases are TGCGCCAGCAGCTTGGATGGACAGGGGGCGAGGTATGGCTACACCTTC. This sequence encodes CASSLDGQGARYGYTF.